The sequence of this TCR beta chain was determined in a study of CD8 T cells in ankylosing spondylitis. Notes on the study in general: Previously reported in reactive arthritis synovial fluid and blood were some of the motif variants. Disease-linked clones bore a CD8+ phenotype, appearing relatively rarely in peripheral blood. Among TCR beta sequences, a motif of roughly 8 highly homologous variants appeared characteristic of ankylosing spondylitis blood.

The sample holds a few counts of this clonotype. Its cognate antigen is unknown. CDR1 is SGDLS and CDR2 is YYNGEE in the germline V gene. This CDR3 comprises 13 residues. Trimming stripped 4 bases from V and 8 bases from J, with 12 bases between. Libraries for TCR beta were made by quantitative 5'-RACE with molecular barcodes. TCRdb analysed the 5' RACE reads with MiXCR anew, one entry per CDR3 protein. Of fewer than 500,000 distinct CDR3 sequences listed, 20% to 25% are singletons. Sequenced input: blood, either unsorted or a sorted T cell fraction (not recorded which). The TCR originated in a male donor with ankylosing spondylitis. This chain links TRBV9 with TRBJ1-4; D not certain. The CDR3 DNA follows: TGTGCCAGCAGCTCCCGTGCGACGGAAAAACTGTTTTTT. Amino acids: CASSSRATEKLFF.